A selection of T cell receptor beta chains follows, all from one sample in a study of shared clonotypes between healthy human individuals. Method: immunoSEQ multiplex PCR; TCRdb's copy keeps in-frame clones and lacks some. Of millions of clones in the sample, 85% to 95% were seen once. The sequenced sample was naive CD4+ T cells from PBMCs. These receptors came from a man aged 18 to 29 in good health. Some clones in this sample may be carry-over from other donors' samples. The CDR3 runs from the conserved cysteine through the conserved F or W. D genes are given only for firm matches. A row's size may be missing; if present it is once, few, many or a size class.

>-|TRBV5-1|few|TRBJ2-7
CASSVRDGNYEQYF
TGCGCCAGCAGCGTCCGGGACGGAAACTACGAGCAGTACTTC
>-|TRBV7-2|-|TRBJ2-5
CASSRSGGGEETQYF
TGTGCCAGCAGCCGTAGCGGAGGGGGAGAAGAGACCCAGTACTTC
>-|TRBV7-2|-|TRBJ2-5
CASSLDPGIEAYF
TGTGCCAGCAGCTTAGATCCAGGCATCGAGGCGTACTTC
>-|TRBV27|-|TRBJ1-2
CASNFPGGARSGYTF
TGTGCCAGCAATTTTCCCGGGGGCGCTCGTTCTGGCTACACCTTC
>TRBD2|TRBV11-2|-|TRBJ2-7
CASSLEIRGLAGRISYEQYF
TGTGCCAGCAGCTTAGAAATTCGCGGACTAGCGGGGAGGATCTCCTACGAGCAGTACTTC
>-|TRBV2|-|TRBJ2-2
CASSAQGTNTGELFF
TGTGCCAGCAGTGCCCAGGGCACGAACACCGGGGAGCTGTTTTTT
>TRBD2|TRBV9|-|TRBJ2-7
CASSALAAPYEQYF
TGTGCCAGCAGCGCACTAGCGGCCCCCTACGAGCAGTACTTC
>TRBD2|TRBV28|-|TRBJ2-7
CASRASGSGNEQYF
TGTGCCAGCCGGGCTAGCGGGTCCGGCAACGAGCAGTACTTC
>-|TRBV27|-|TRBJ2-5
CASGSTPDGRRETQYF
TGTGCCAGCGGTAGTACCCCGGATGGTCGGAGGGAGACCCAGTACTTC
>TRBD1|TRBV7-9|-|TRBJ2-1
CASTRGLIGDRSYNEQFF
TGTGCCAGCACTAGGGGGCTTATTGGGGACAGATCCTACAATGAGCAGTTCTTC
>TRBD1|TRBV19|once|TRBJ1-4
CASSIRDRANEKLFF
TGTGCCAGTAGTATCCGGGACAGGGCTAATGAAAAACTGTTTTTT
>-|TRBV5-4|-|TRBJ1-1
CASSLGLSDYTEAFF
TGTGCCAGCAGCTTGGGGTTGTCGGATTACACTGAAGCTTTCTTT
>-|TRBV28|-|TRBJ2-2
CASQAGRTGELFF
TGTGCCAGCCAGGCGGGTAGAACCGGGGAGCTGTTTTTT
>-|TRBV11-2|few|TRBJ1-1
CASSLQENTEAFF
TGTGCCAGCAGCTTACAGGAGAACACTGAAGCTTTCTTT
>-|TRBV5-4|-|TRBJ2-7
CASSFPRGPIGGEQYF
TGTGCCAGCAGCTTTCCCAGGGGTCCCATCGGGGGCGAGCAGTACTTC
>TRBD2|TRBV5-4|-|TRBJ2-3
CASSFRLAGSTDTQYF
TGTGCCAGCAGCTTTCGACTAGCGGGGAGCACAGATACGCAGTATTTT
>TRBD1|TRBV6-5|-|TRBJ2-7
CASSYAGTAYEQYF
TGTGCCAGCAGTTACGCCGGGACAGCCTACGAGCAGTACTTC